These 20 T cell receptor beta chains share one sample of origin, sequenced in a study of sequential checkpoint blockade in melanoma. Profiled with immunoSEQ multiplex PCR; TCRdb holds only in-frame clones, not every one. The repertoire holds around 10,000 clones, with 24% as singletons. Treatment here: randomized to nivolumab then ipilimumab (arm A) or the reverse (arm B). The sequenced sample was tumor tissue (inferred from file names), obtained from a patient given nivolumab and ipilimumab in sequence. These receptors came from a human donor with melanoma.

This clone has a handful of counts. In nucleotides, the CDR3 is TGTGCCAGTAGTCAGGGGCAGTACAATGAGCAGTTCTTC. It specifies CASSQGQYNEQFF. J is TRBJ2-1 and V is TRBV19; a possible D gene is TRBD1 (6 bases). Between the trimmed V and J ends, which lost 5 bases and 4 bases, there was a span of 9 bases. The germline gives CDR1 LNHDA, CDR2 SQIVND (reference sequence). CDR3 length equals 13 residues.

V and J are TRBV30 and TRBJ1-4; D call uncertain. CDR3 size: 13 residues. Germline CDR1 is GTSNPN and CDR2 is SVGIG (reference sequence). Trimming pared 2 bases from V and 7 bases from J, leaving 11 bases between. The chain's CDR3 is CAWSIEAGEKLFF. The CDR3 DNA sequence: TGTGCCTGGAGTATAGAGGCAGGTGAAAAACTGTTTTTT.

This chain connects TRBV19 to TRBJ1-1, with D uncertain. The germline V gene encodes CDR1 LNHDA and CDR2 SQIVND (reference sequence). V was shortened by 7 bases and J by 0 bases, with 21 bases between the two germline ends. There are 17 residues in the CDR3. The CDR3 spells CASNSRQATLLNTEAFF. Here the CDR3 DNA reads TGTGCCAGTAACTCCCGGCAGGCCACACTCCTGAACACTGAAGCTTTCTTT. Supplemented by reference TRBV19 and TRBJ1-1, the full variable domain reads DGGITQSPKYLFRKEGQNVTLSCEQNLNHDAMYWYRQDPGQGLRLIYYSQIVNDFQKGDIAEGYSVSREKKESFPLTVTSAQKNPTAFYLCASNSRQATLLNTEAFFGQGTRLTVV.

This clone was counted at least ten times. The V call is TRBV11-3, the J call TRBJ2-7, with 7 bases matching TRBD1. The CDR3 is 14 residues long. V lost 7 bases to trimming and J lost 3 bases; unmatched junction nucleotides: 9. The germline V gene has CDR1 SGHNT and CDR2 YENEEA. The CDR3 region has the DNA TGTGCCAGCACAAAAGCGAGGGGGCTCTACGAGCAGTACTTC. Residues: CASTKARGLYEQYF.

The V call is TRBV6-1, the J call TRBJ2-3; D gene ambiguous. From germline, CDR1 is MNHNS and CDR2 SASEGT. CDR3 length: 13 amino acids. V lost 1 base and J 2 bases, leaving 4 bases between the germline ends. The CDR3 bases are TGTGCCAGCAGTGAAGATCTCACAGATACGCAGTATTTT. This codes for CASSEDLTDTQYF.

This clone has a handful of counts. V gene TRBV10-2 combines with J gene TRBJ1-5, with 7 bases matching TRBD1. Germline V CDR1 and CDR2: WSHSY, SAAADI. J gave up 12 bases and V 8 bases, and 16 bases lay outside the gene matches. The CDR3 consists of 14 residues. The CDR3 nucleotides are TGCGCCAGCTTGGGACAGTCGTCTCAAAGGGGCCAGCATTTT. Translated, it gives CASLGQSSQRGQHF.

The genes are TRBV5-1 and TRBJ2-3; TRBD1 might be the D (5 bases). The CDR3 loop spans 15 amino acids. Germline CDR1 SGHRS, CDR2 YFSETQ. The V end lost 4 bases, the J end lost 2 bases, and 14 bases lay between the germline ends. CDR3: CASSLAPTDTDTQYF. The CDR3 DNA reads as TGCGCCAGCAGCCTCGCCCCGACAGACACAGATACGCAGTATTTT.

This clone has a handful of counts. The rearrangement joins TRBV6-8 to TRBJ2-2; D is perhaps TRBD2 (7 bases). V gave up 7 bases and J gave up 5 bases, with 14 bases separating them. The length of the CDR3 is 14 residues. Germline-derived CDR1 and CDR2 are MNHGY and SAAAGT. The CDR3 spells CASKGGARTGELFF. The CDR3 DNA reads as TGTGCCAGCAAGGGGGGGGCCCGGACCGGGGAGCTGTTTTTT.

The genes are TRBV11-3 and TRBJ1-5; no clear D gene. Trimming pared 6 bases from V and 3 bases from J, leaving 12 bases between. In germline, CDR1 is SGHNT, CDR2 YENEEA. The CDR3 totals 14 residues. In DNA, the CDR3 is TGTGCCAGCAGTTCAGGACCGACCAATCAGCCCCAGCATTTT. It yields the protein CASSSGPTNQPQHF.

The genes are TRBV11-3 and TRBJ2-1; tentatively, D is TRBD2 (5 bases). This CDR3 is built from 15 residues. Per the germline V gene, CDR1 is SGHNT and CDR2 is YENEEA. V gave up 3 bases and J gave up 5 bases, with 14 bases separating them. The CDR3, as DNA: TGTGCCAGCAGCTTTCCCCCTAGCAACAACAATGAGCAGTTCTTC. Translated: CASSFPPSNNNEQFF.

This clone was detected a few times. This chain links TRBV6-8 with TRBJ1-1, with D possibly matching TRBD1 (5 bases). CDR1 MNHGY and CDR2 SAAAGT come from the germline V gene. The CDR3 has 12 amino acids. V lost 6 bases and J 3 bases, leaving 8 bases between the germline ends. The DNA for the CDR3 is TGTGCCAGCAGCCGGGGGGACACTGAAGCTTTCTTT. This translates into CASSRGDTEAFF.

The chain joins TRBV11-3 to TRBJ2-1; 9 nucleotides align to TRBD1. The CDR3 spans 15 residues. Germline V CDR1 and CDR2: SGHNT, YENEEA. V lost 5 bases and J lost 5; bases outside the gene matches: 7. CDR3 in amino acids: CASSPTGGFDNEQFF. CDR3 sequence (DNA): TGTGCCAGCAGCCCAACAGGGGGCTTTGACAATGAGCAGTTCTTC.

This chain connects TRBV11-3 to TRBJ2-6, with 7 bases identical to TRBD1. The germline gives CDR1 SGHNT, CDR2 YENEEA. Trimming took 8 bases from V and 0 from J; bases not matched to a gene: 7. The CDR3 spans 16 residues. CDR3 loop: CASAQGFLSGANVLTF. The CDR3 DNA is TGTGCCAGCGCACAGGGGTTCCTCTCTGGGGCCAACGTCCTGACTTTC.

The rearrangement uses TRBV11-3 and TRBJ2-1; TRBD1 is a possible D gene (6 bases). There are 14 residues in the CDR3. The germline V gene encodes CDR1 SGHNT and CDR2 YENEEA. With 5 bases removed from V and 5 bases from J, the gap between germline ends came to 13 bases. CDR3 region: CASSPSGENNEQFF. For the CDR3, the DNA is TGTGCCAGCAGCCCCTCAGGGGAAAACAATGAGCAGTTCTTC.

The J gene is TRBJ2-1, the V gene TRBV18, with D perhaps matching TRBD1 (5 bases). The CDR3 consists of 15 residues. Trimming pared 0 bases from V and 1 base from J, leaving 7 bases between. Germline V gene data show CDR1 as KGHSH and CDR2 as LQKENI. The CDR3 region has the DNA TGTGCCAGCTCACCACCACCAGGGTCCTACAATGAGCAGTTCTTC. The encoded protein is CASSPPPGSYNEQFF.

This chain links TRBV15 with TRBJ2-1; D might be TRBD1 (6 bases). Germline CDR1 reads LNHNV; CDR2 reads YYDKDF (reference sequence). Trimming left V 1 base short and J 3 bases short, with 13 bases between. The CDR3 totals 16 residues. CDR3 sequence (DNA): TGTGCCACCAGCAGAGCCCAAGACAGGTTCTACAATGAGCAGTTCTTC. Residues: CATSRAQDRFYNEQFF.

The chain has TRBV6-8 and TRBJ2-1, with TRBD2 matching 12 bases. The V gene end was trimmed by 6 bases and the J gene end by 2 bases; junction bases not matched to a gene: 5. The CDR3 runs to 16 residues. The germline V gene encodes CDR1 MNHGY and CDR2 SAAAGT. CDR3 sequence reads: CASRPTSGRTYNEQFF. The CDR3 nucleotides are TGTGCCAGCAGGCCCACTAGCGGGAGGACCTACAATGAGCAGTTCTTC.

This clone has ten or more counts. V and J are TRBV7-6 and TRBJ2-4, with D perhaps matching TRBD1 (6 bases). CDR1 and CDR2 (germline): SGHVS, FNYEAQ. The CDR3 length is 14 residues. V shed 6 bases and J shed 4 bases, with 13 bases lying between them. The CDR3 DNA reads TGTGCCAGCAGGGAATATACAGGGAAAAACATTCAGTACTTC. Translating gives CASREYTGKNIQYF.

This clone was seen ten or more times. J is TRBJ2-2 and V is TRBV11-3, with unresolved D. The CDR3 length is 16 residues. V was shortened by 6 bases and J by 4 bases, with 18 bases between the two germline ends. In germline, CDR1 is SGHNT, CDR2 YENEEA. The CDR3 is CASSRDGVRSTGELFF. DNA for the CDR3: TGTGCCAGCAGTCGAGATGGAGTTCGCAGCACCGGGGAGCTGTTTTTT.

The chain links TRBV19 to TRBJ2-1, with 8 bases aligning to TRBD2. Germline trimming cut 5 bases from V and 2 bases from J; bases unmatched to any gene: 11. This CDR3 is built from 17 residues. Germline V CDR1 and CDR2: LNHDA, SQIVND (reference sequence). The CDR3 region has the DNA TGTGCCAGTAGTCTACGACTAGCGTTGGGCCCCTACAATGAGCAGTTCTTC. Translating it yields CASSLRLALGPYNEQFF.